This T cell receptor beta chain was identified in a study of cytomegalovirus exposure and HLA in healthy donors. PCR involved 60 Vbeta and 13 Jbeta primers. Sequencing used immunoSEQ multiplex PCR; TCRdb keeps in-frame clones, though not all of them. This sample carries 75,000 to 95,000 clones, over 75% of them seen once, and the ten largest clones take 13%. At the time of sampling, donors were nominally healthy, though unrecorded immune exposures were likely. Regarding this clone: An end of the junction differs from the germline gene, which may be a read error.

This CDR3 has 11 amino acids. Germline CDR1 SSHAT, CDR2 FNYEAQ (reference sequence). The J gene is TRBJ1-1, the V gene TRBV7-7, with D unresolved. The sequencing input was PBMCs. The receptor was isolated from a human donor in good health. CDR3 nucleotides: TGTGCTAGCAGCAGCGGCACTGAAGCTTTCTTT. Amino acid sequence: CASSSGTEAFF.